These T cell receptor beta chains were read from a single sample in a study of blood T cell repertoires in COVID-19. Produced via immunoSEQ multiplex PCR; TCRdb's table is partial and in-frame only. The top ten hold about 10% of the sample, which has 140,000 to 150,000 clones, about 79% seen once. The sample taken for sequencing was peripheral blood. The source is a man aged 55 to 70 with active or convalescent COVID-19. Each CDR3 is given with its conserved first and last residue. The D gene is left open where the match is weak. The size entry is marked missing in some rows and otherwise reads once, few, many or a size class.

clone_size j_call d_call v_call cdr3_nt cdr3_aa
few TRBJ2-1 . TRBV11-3 TGTGCCAGCACGGTCGCCGGGGATGAGCAGTTCTTC CASTVAGDEQFF
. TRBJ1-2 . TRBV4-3 TGCGCCAGCAGCCAAGATGGGGGGGGTTTCTATGGCTACACCTTC CASSQDGGGFYGYTF
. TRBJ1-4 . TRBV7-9 TGTGCCAGCAGCTTAAGCCAGGCGGGGGAAAAACTGTTTTTT CASSLSQAGEKLFF
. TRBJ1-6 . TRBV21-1 TGTGCCAGCAGCACCGGGACAGGGGGCGCCGAGTCTTCACCCCTCCACTTT CASSTGTGGAESSPLHF
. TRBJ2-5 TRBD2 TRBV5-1 TGCGCCAGCAGCTTGGGACATGAGGGACTAGCGGGAGCCTGGCGAGAGACCCAGTACTTC CASSLGHEGLAGAWRETQYF
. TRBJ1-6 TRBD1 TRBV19 TGTGCCAGTAGTACCAGTCGACAGGGTAGTCTTGGATCACCCCTCCACTTT CASSTSRQGSLGSPLHF
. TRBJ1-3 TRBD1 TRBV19 TGTGCCAGTAGTAGAGGGGACAGCTCTGGAAACACCATATATTTT CASSRGDSSGNTIYF
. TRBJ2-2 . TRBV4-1 TGCGCCAGCAACCAAGATGGCCAGGGGAGGGACACCGGGGAGCTGTTTTTT CASNQDGQGRDTGELFF
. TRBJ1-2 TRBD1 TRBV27 TGTGCCAGCAGTTTAACGACAGGGCGAAGGGGGCTTTATGGCTACACCTTC CASSLTTGRRGLYGYTF
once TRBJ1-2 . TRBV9 TGTGCCAGCAGCGTAGAGGGCGGGGAGGCCCCAAAGGATGCGTACTATGGCTACACCTTC CASSVEGGEAPKDAYYGYTF
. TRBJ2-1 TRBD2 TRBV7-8 TGTGCCAGCAGCACCCGACTAGCGGGGATCAATGAGCAGTTCTTC CASSTRLAGINEQFF
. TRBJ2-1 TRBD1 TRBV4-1 TGCGCCAGCAGCCAAGGGAAGGGGGACAGTTACAATGAGCAGTTCTTC CASSQGKGDSYNEQFF
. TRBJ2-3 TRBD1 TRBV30 TGTGCCCGTACCTTGGGACAGGGGGCAACAGATACGCAGTATTTT CARTLGQGATDTQYF
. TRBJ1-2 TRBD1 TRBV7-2 TGTGCCAGCAGCTTAACCCTACAGGGGACCACCTTC CASSLTLQGTTF
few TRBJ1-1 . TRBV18 TGTGCCAGCTCACCCGGGCAGGGGATGAACACTGAAGCTTTCTTT CASSPGQGMNTEAFF
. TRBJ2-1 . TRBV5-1 TGCGCCAGCAGCTCTAAAAACAGGGCTACCTACAATGAGCAGTTCTTC CASSSKNRATYNEQFF
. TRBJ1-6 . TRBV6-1 TGTGCCAGCAGTGAACAGGCGAACTCCTATAATTCACCCCTCCACTTT CASSEQANSYNSPLHF
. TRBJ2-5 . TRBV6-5 TGTGCCAGCAGTTACTCCTCGGCTACGGGAGAGACCCAGTACTTC CASSYSSATGETQYF
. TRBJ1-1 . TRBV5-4 TGTGCCAGCAGCTTCGCCGGGAGACCTATCTTT CASSFAGRPIF
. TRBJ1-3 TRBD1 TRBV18 TGTGCCAGCTCACGGACGGACAGGGGGCCTGGAAACACCATATATTTT CASSRTDRGPGNTIYF
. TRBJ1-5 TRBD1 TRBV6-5 TGTGCCAGCAGTTCCAGACAGGGACCTTATCAGCCCCAGCATTTT CASSSRQGPYQPQHF
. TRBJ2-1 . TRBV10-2 TGCGCCAGCCGGGGGAATGAGCAGTTCTTC CASRGNEQFF
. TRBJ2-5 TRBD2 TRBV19 TGTGCCAGTAGTATCCAGCCTAGCGGGGGATCGGAGACCCAGTACTTC CASSIQPSGGSETQYF
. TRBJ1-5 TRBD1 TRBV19 TGTGCCAGTAGTAAACCTGCGGCCAGGACAGGGGGGGGTCAGCCCCAGCATTTT CASSKPAARTGGGQPQHF